These 8 T cell receptor beta chains were sequenced from one sample in a study of blood T cell repertoires in COVID-19. Only in-frame clones appear in the TCRdb table, and some are missing; sequencing was by immunoSEQ multiplex PCR. Here the sample spans around 50,000 clones, roughly 91% being singletons. Sequencing used peripheral blood. These TCRs come from a human donor in a cohort sampled during active COVID-19.

The chain combines TRBV11-1 with TRBJ1-1; TRBD1 is a possible D gene (5 bases). The CDR3 is 13 residues long. V lost 2 bases, J lost 3 bases, and 7 bases lay in between. Per germline, CDR1 SGHAT and CDR2 FQDESV (reference sequence). CDR3 nucleotides: TGTGCCAGCAGCTTAAGCAGGGACACTGAAGCTTTCTTT. It translates to CASSLSRDTEAFF.

The CDR3 sequence is CASSAGNYGYTF. The DNA for the CDR3 is TGTGCCAGCAGTGCAGGGAACTATGGCTACACCTTC. V gene TRBV2 combines with J gene TRBJ1-2, with a weak D call TRBD1 (5 bases). Trimming cost V 4 bases and J 2 bases, with 5 bases left between them. Germline CDR1 and CDR2: SNHLY and FYNNEI. The CDR3 loop spans 12 amino acids.

V usage is TRBV27 and J usage is TRBJ1-6; perhaps TRBD1 as D (6 bases). The CDR3 runs to 17 residues. CDR1 is MNHEY and CDR2 is SMNVEV in the germline V gene (reference sequence). Deletions cut 1 base from V and 0 bases from J, with 10 bases between. In nucleotides, the CDR3 is TGTGCCAGCAGTTTATGGGGGGGCGCCTCCTATAATTCACCCCTCCACTTT. Residues: CASSLWGGASYNSPLHF.

The rearrangement uses TRBV27 and TRBJ2-3, with TRBD2 as a possible D gene (6 bases). The CDR3 has 15 amino acids. The germline V gene encodes CDR1 MNHEY and CDR2 SMNVEV (reference sequence). Trimming left V 5 bases short and J 1 base short, with 13 bases between. CDR3 region: CASSTPGTGTDTQYF. The DNA of the CDR3 is TGTGCCAGCAGTACACCCGGGACTGGCACAGATACGCAGTATTTT.

The chain recombines TRBV7-3 with TRBJ2-6; D might be TRBD2 (6 bases). V was clipped by 4 bases and J by 3 bases, with 16 bases between them. CDR1 and CDR2 (germline): SGHTA, FQGTGA. The CDR3 contains 17 residues. CDR3 region: CASSYLGGTSGANVLTF. CDR3 sequence (DNA): TGTGCCAGCAGCTATCTGGGGGGAACAAGTGGGGCCAACGTCCTGACTTTC.

The chain employs TRBV15 and TRBJ1-1; no reliable D call. V lost 1 base and J lost 5, with 5 bases in between. The germline V gene has CDR1 LNHNV and CDR2 YYDKDF (reference sequence). CDR3 length equals 12 residues. The CDR3 coding sequence is TGTGCCACCAGCAGAGCGGAGACTGAAGCTTTCTTT. This gives the protein CATSRAETEAFF.

The rearrangement uses TRBV27 and TRBJ2-1; D uncertain. The germline gives CDR1 MNHEY, CDR2 SMNVEV (reference sequence). The CDR3 runs to 15 residues. V lost 3 bases to trimming and J lost 2 bases, with 11 bases between them. CDR3 region: CASSFVRQAYNEQFF. The CDR3 nucleotides are TGTGCCAGCAGTTTTGTAAGGCAGGCCTACAATGAGCAGTTCTTC.

The chain carries TRBV11-2 and TRBJ2-7; a possible D gene is TRBD2 (6 bases). V shed 2 bases and J shed 4 bases, with 9 bases lying between them. The CDR3 consists of 13 residues. CDR1 is SGHAT, CDR2 FQNNGV, per germline. As DNA, the CDR3 is TGTGCCAGCAGCTTAACTAGCATGTACGAGCAGTACTTC. Encoded protein: CASSLTSMYEQYF. Looking up the rest from reference TRBV11-2 and TRBJ2-7 gives the full variable domain: EAGVAQSPRYKIIEKRQSVAFWCNPISGHATLYWYQQILGQGPKLLIQFQNNGVVDDSQLPKDRFSAERLKGVDSTLKIQPAKLEDSAVYLCASSLTSMYEQYFGPGTRLTVT.